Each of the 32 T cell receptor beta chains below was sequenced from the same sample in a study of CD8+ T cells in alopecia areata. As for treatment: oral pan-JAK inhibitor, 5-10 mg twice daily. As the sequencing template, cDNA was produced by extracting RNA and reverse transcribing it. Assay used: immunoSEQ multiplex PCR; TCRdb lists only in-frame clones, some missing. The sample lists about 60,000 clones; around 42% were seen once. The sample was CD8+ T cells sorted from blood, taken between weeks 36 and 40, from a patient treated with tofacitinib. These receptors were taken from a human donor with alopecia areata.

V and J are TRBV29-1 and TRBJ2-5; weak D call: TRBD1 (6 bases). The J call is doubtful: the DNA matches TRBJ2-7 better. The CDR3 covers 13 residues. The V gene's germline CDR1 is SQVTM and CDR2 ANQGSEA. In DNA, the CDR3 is TGCAGCGTTTTGGGCAGGGGAAGGTACGAGCAGTACTTC. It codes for CSVLGRGRYEQYF.

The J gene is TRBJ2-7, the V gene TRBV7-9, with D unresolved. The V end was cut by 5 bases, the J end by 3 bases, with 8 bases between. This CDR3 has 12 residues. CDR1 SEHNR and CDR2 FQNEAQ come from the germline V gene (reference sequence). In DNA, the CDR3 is TGTGCCAGCAGCCAAGGGTTCTACGAGCAGTACTTC. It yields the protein CASSQGFYEQYF. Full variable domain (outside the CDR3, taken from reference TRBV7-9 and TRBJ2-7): DTGVSQNPRHKITKRGQNVTFRCDPISEHNRLYWYRQTLGQGPEFLTYFQNEAQLEKSRLLSDRFSAERPKGSFSTLEIQRTEQGDSAMYLCASSQGFYEQYFGPGTRLTVT.

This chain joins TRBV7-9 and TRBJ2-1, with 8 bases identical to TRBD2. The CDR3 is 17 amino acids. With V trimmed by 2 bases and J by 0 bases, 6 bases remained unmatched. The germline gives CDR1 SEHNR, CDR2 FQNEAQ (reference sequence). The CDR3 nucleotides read TGTGCCAGCAGCTTAAATAGCGGGAAAGTCTCCTACAATGAGCAGTTCTTC. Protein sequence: CASSLNSGKVSYNEQFF.

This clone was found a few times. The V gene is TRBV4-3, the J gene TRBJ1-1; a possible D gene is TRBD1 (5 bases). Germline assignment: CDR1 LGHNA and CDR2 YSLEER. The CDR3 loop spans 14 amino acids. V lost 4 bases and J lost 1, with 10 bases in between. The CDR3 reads CASSPVGGNTEAFF. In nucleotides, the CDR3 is TGCGCCAGCAGCCCGGTTGGGGGGAACACTGAAGCTTTCTTT.

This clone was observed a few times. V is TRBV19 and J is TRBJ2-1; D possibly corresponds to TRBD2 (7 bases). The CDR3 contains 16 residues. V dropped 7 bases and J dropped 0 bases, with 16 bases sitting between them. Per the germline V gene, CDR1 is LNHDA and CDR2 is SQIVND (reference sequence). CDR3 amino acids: CASTGAGVSSYNEQFF. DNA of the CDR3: TGTGCCAGTACGGGGGCGGGGGTCAGCTCCTACAATGAGCAGTTCTTC.

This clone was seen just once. The CDR3 DNA follows: TGTGCCAGCTCACCACCGGTCCGAGGGGAGTACGAGCAGTACTTC. It specifies CASSPPVRGEYEQYF. The rearrangement links TRBV18 to TRBJ2-7; the D gene could be TRBD1 or TRBD2 (5 bases each). V lost 0 bases to trimming and J lost 4 bases, with 13 bases between them. The germline gives CDR1 KGHSH, CDR2 LQKENI. There are 15 residues in the CDR3.

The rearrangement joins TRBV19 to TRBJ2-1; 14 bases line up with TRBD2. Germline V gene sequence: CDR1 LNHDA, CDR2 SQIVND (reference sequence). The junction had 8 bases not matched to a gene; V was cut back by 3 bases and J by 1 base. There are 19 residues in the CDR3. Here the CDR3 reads CASSIFGTSGRGSYNEQFF. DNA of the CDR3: TGTGCCAGTAGTATCTTCGGGACTAGCGGGAGAGGATCCTACAATGAGCAGTTCTTC.

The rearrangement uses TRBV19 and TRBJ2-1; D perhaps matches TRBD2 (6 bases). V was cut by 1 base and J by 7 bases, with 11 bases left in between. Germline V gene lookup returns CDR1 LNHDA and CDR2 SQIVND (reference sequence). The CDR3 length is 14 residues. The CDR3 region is CASSIGAGLNEQFF. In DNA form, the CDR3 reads TGTGCCAGTAGTATAGGAGCGGGTTTGAATGAGCAGTTCTTC.

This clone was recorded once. CDR3 amino acids: CASSIDLVNTGELFF. Here the CDR3 DNA reads TGTGCCAGTAGTATAGATTTGGTTAACACCGGGGAGCTGTTTTTT. The chain has TRBV19 and TRBJ2-2; D not resolved. Deletions cut 0 bases from V and 2 bases from J, with 7 bases between. The CDR3 consists of 15 residues. From germline, CDR1 is LNHDA and CDR2 SQIVND (reference sequence). The full variable domain, rest sourced from reference TRBV19 and TRBJ2-2, is DGGITQSPKYLFRKEGQNVTLSCEQNLNHDAMYWYRQDPGQGLRLIYYSQIVNDFQKGDIAEGYSVSREKKESFPLTVTSAQKNPTAFYLCASSIDLVNTGELFFGEGSRLTVL.

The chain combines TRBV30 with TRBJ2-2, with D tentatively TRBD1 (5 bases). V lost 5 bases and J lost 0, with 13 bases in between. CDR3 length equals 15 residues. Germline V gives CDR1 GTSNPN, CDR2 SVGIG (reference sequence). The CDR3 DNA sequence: TGTGCCTGGGCCATCGACAGCACGAACACCGGGGAGCTGTTTTTT. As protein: CAWAIDSTNTGELFF. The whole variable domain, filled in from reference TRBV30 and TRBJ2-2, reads SQTIHQWPATLVQPVGSPLSLECTVEGTSNPNLYWYRQAAGRGLQLLFYSVGIGQISSEVPQNLSASRPQDRQFILSSKKLLLSDSGFYLCAWAIDSTNTGELFFGEGSRLTVL.

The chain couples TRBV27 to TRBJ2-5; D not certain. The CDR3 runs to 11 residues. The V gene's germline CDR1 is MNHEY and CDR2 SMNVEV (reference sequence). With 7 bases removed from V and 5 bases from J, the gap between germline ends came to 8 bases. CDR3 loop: CASKVRETQYF. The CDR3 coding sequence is TGTGCCAGCAAGGTTAGGGAGACCCAGTACTTC.

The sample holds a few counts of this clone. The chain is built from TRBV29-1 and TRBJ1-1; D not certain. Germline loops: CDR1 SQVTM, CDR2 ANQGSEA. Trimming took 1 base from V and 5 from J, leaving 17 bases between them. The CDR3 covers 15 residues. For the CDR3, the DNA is TGCAGCGTTGAAGCAATTGCCTCAAGAGTTACTGAAGCTTTCTTT. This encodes CSVEAIASRVTEAFF.

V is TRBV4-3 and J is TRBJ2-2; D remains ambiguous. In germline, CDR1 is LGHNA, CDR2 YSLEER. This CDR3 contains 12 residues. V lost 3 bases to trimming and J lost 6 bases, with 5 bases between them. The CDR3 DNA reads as TGCGCCAGCAGCCATCGCTCCGGGGAGCTGTTTTTT. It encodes CASSHRSGELFF.

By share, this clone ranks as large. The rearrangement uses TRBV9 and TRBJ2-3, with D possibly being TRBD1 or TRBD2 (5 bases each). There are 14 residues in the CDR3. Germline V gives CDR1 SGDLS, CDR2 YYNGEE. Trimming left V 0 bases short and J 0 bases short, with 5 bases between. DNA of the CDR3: TGTGCCAGCAGCGTAGGGGACAGCACAGATACGCAGTATTTT. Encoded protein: CASSVGDSTDTQYF.

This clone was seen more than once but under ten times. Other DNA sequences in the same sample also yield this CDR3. CDR3 protein: CASSLGEKLFF. The CDR3 DNA sequence: TGTGCCAGCAGCCTCGGGGAAAAACTGTTTTTT. The V gene is TRBV5-6, the J gene TRBJ1-4; D remains ambiguous. Trimming removed 4 bases from V and 8 bases from J, with 6 bases in between. Germline CDR1 SGHDT, CDR2 YYEEEE. This CDR3 contains 11 residues.

The DNA of the CDR3 is TGTGCCAGCAGCGGTAGCGGGAGGACCTTAGGCTACGAGCAGTACTTC. Its translation is CASSGSGRTLGYEQYF. The chain joins TRBV11-2 to TRBJ2-7, with 10 nucleotides matching TRBD2. The CDR3 has 16 amino acids. Trimming removed 5 bases from V and 3 bases from J; junction bases left unmatched: 10. Germline values: CDR1 SGHAT, CDR2 FQNNGV.

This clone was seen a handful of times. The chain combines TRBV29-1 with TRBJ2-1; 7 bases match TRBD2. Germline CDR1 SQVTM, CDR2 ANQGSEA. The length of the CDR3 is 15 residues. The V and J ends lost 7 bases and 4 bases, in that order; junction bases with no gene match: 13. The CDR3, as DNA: TGCAGCGCTAACACCCTAGCGGCGGGGTACAATGAGCAGTTCTTC. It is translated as CSANTLAAGYNEQFF.

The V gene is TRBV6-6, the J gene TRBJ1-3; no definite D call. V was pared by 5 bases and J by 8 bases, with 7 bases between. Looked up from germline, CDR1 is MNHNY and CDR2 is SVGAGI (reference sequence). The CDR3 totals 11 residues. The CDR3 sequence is CASSAEDTIYF. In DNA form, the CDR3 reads TGTGCCAGCAGTGCCGAGGACACCATATATTTT.

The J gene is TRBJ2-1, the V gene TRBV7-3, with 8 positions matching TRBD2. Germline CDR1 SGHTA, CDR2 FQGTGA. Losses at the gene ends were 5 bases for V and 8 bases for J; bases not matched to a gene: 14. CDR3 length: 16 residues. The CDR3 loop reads CASSPQAGALAHEQFF. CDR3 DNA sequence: TGTGCCAGCAGCCCCCAAGCGGGAGCCCTCGCCCATGAGCAGTTCTTC. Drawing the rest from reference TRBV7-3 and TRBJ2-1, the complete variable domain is GAGVSQTPSNKVTEKGKYVELRCDPISGHTALYWYRQSLGQGPEFLIYFQGTGAADDSGLPNDRFFAVRPEGSVSTLKIQRTERGDSAVYLCASSPQAGALAHEQFFGPGTRLTVL.

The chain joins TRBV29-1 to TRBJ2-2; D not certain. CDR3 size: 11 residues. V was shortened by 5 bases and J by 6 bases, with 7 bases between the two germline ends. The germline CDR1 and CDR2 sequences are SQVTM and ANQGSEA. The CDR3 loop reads CSVPAPGELFF. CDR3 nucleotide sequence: TGCAGCGTTCCCGCCCCCGGGGAGCTGTTTTTT.

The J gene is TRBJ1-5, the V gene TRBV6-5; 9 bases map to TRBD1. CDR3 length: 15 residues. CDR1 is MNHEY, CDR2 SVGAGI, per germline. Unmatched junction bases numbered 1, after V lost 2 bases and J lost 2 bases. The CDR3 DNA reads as TGTGCCAGCAGTTACACAGGGGGCGGCAATCAGCCCCAGCATTTT. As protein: CASSYTGGGNQPQHF.

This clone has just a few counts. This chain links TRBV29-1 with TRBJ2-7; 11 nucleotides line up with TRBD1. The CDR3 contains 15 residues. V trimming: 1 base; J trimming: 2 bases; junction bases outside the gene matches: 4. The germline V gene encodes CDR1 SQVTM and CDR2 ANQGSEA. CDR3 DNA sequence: TGCAGCGTTGAAGTTAGGACAGGGGGCCCCTACGAGCAGTACTTC. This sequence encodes CSVEVRTGGPYEQYF.

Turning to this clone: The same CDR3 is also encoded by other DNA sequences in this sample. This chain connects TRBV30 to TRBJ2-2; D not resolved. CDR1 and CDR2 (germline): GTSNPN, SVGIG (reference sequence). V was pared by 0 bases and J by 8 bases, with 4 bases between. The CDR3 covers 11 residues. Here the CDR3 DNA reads TGTGCCTGGAGTGTGGGAGGGGAGCTGTTTTTT. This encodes CAWSVGGELFF.

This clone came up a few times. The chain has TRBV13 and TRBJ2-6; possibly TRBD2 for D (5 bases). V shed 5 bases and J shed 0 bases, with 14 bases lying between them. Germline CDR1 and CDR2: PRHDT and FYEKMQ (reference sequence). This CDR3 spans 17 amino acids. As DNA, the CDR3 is TGTGCCAGCAGCCCCCGGCGGGCTTTCTCTGGGGCCAACGTCCTGACTTTC. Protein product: CASSPRRAFSGANVLTF.

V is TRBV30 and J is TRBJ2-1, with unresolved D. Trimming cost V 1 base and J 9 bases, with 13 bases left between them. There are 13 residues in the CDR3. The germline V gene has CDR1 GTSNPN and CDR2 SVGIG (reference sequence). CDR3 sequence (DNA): TGTGCCTGGAGTGAGGTAACCACGGGTGAGCAGTTCTTC. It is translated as CAWSEVTTGEQFF.

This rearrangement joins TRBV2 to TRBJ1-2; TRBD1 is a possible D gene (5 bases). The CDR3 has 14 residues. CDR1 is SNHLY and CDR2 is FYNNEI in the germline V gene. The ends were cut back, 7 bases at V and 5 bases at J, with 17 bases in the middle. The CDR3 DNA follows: TGTGCCAGCACCTTATCGGGACGGTATTATGGCTACACCTTC. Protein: CASTLSGRYYGYTF.

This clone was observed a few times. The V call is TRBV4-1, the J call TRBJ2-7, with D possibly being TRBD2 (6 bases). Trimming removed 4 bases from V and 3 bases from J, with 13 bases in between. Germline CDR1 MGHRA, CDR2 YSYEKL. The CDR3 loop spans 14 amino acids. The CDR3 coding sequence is TGCGCCAGCAGCCCGCCCGAGGGAGGCTACGAGCAGTACTTC. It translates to CASSPPEGGYEQYF.

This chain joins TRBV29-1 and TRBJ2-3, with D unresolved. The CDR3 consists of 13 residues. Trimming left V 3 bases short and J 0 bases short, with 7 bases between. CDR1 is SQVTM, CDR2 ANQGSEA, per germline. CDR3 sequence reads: CSVEMESTDTQYF. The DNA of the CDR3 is TGCAGCGTTGAGATGGAGAGCACAGATACGCAGTATTTT.

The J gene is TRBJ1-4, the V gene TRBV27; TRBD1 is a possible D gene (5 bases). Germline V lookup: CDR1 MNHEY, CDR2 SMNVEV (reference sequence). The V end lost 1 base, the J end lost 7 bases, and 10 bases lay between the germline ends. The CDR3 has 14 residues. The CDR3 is CASSLFARAEKLFF. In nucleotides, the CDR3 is TGTGCCAGCAGTTTATTCGCCAGGGCTGAAAAACTGTTTTTT.

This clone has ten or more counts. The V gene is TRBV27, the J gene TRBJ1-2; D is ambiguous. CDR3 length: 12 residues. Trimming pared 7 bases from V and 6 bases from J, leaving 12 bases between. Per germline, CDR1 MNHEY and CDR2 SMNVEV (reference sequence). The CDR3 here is CASKEGGDGYTF. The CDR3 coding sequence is TGTGCCAGCAAAGAGGGCGGAGATGGCTACACCTTC.

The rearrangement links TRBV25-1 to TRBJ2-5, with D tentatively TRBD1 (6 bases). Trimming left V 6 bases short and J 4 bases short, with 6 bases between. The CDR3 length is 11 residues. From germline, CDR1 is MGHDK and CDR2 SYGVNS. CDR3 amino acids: CASRQGETQYF. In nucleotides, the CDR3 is TGTGCCAGCAGACAGGGAGAGACCCAGTACTTC. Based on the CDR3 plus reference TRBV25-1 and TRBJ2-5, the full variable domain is EADIYQTPRYLVIGTGKKITLECSQTMGHDKMYWYQQDPGMELHLIHYSYGVNSTEKGDLSSESTVSRIRTEHFPLTLESARPSHTSQYLCASRQGETQYFGPGTRLLVL.

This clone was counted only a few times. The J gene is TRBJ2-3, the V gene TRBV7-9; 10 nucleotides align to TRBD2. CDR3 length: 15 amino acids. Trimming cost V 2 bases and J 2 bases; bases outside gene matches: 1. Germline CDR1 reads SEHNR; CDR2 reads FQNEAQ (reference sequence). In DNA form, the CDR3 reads TGTGCCAGCAGCTTAACTAGCGGGATCACAGATACGCAGTATTTT. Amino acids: CASSLTSGITDTQYF.